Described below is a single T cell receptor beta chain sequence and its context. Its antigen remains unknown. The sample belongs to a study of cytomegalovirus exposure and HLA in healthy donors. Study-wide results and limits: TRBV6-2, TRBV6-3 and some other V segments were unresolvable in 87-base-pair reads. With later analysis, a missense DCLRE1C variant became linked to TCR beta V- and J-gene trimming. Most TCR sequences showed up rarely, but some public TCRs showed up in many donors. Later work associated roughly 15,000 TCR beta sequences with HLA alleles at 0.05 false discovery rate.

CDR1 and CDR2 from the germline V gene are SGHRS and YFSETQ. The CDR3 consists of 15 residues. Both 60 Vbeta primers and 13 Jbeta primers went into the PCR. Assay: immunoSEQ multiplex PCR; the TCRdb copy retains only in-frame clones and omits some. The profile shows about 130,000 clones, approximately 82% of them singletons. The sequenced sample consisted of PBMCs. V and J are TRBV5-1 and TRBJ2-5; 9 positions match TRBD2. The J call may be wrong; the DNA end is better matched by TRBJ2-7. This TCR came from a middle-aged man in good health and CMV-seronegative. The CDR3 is CASSSRTSASYEQYF. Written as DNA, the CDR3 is TGCGCCAGCAGCTCTAGGACTAGCGCCTCCTACGAGCAGTACTTC.